Reported below is one TCR beta chain. This CDR3 spans 13 amino acids. From germline, CDR1 is SGHTA and CDR2 FQGNSA. Trimming took 5 bases from V and 7 from J, leaving 14 bases between them. This specimen comes from a study of chemoradiotherapy in HPV16-positive cancers. Over chemoradiotherapy, repertoires were sampled more than once. Method: immunoSEQ multiplex PCR; TCRdb's copy keeps in-frame clones and lacks some. The sample shows fewer than 40,000 clones, more than 75% of them seen only once. The specimen was blood, collected from a patient who underwent chemoradiotherapy. This receptor was obtained from a human donor with HPV-associated anogenital cancer. V and J are TRBV7-2 and TRBJ1-2, with D possibly matching TRBD1 (6 bases). The CDR3 region is CASSNTGPLGYTF. In DNA form, the CDR3 reads TGTGCCAGCAGCAATACAGGGCCTCTTGGCTACACCTTC.